This paragraph reports one T cell receptor beta chain. Its antigen is unknown. This sample was taken from a study of T cell responses to AZD1222 COVID-19 vaccine. Study information: Second-dose intervals of approximately 4 or approximately 12 weeks were pooled.

Profiling relied on immunoSEQ multiplex PCR, and the TCRdb table lists in-frame clones only, not all of them. The repertoire has about 170,000 clones, 75% to 90% of them found once; the top ten carry 2.5% to 3%. Study-level findings and limits: There were vaccine-associated CD4 TCRs across spike, dominant at 160-218 and 743-854. Without day 14 samples, only post-peak T cell repertoires were studied. Donors, mostly white British, included more females; clonal diversity was possibly underestimated.

The CDR3 is 13 residues long. Trimming shortened V by 3 bases and J by 1 base, and 6 bases separated the two germline ends. The chain couples TRBV12-3 or TRBV12-4 to TRBJ1-1, with D uncertain. The receptor was isolated from an adult in good health. This specimen consisted of peripheral blood, obtained on day 0 of AZD1222 vaccination. CDR3 DNA: TGTGCCAGCAGTTTCTCCCCGAACACTGAAGCTTTCTTT. It encodes CASSFSPNTEAFF.